The 20 T cell receptor beta chains below all came from one sample that was sequenced in a study of cytomegalovirus exposure and HLA in healthy donors. Both 60 Vbeta primers and 13 Jbeta primers went into the PCR. The data were produced by immunoSEQ multiplex PCR, yet TCRdb's version contains in-frame clones alone and is incomplete. Its listing shows around 76,000 clones. Sequencing was carried out using PBMCs. The receptors were gathered from a woman aged 55-70 years in good health and CMV-seronegative.

The rearrangement joins TRBV7-2 to TRBJ2-1, with a weak D call TRBD2 (5 bases). The CDR3 runs to 12 residues. The V end lost 1 base, the J end lost 12 bases, and 10 bases lay between the germline ends. The germline V gene has CDR1 SGHTA and CDR2 FQGNSA. CDR3 sequence (DNA): TGTGCCAGCAGCTTAGGCGGGTCCGGGCAGTTCTTC. Encoded protein: CASSLGGSGQFF.

The genes are TRBV5-1 and TRBJ2-3; D call uncertain. This CDR3 is built from 15 residues. CDR1 and CDR2 (germline): SGHRS, YFSETQ. The V end lost 4 bases, the J end lost 2 bases, and 14 bases lay between the germline ends. CDR3 sequence reads: CASSLHDSNTDTQYF. The CDR3 nucleotides are TGCGCCAGCAGCCTACACGACTCGAACACAGATACGCAGTATTTT.

This chain links TRBV2 with TRBJ2-5; TRBD1 aligns across 8 bases. The end of the DNA aligns better with TRBJ2-7, so the J call may be wrong. Germline V gives CDR1 SNHLY, CDR2 FYNNEI. There are 16 residues in the CDR3. This chain's CDR3 is CASFRSPGQGMYEQYF. The DNA for the CDR3 is TGTGCCAGCTTTAGGTCGCCCGGACAGGGAATGTACGAGCAGTACTTC.

This rearrangement joins TRBV13 to TRBJ2-2, with D perhaps TRBD2 (5 bases). V lost 3 bases, J lost 6 bases, and 17 bases lay in between. CDR1 PRHDT and CDR2 FYEKMQ come from the germline V gene (reference sequence). The length of the CDR3 is 16 residues. The CDR3 loop is CASSFGGSTGSGELFF. For the CDR3, the DNA is TGTGCCAGCAGCTTTGGTGGGTCGACGGGGTCCGGGGAGCTGTTTTTT.

Comment on this clone: Sequence at one end of the junction differs from germline and may be a read error. Different DNA sequences within this sample yield the same CDR3. The chain recombines TRBV19 with TRBJ2-7; 8 nucleotides align to TRBD1. This CDR3 has 13 amino acids. Germline CDR1 reads LNHDA; CDR2 reads SQIVND (reference sequence). The CDR3 protein is CASNRQGLHEQYF. CDR3 coding DNA: TGTGCCAGTAACCGACAGGGGCTCCACGAACAGTACTTC. Complete variable domain (other parts from reference TRBV19 and TRBJ2-7): DGGITQSPKYLFRKEGQNVTLSCEQNLNHDAMYWYRQDPGQGLRLIYYSQIVNDFQKGDIAEGYSVSREKKESFPLTVTSAQKNPTAFYLCASNRQGLHEQYFGPGTRLTVT.

This sequence joins TRBV29-1 and TRBJ2-1; 9 nucleotides match TRBD2. Germline V CDR1 and CDR2: SQVTM, ANQGSEA. The CDR3 contains 14 residues. Trimming took 4 bases from V and 7 from J; bases not matched to a gene: 8. The CDR3 coding sequence is TGCAGCGTTGCGCGGGAGGGCCCCTGGAATGAGCAGTTCTTC. Translated: CSVAREGPWNEQFF.

The chain couples TRBV5-4 to TRBJ2-3, with 7 bases identical to TRBD2. With 3 bases clipped from V and 0 bases from J, the junction kept 4 bases outside the gene matches. The CDR3 length is 15 residues. Germline lookup yields CDR1 SGHNT and CDR2 YYREEE (reference sequence). The CDR3 nucleotides are TGTGCCAGCAGCTCTAGCGGCCTTAGCACAGATACGCAGTATTTT. As protein: CASSSSGLSTDTQYF.

The chain is built from TRBV6-5 and TRBJ2-3; D call uncertain. CDR1 MNHEY and CDR2 SVGAGI come from the germline V gene. V lost 0 bases and J lost 0, with 7 bases in between. The CDR3 totals 15 residues. The CDR3 nucleotides are TGTGCCAGCAGTTACTCGTCGACTAGCACAGATACGCAGTATTTT. It encodes CASSYSSTSTDTQYF.

Here the CDR3 reads CASSLVREKGEAFF. The CDR3 DNA reads as TGCGCCAGCAGCTTGGTAAGGGAGAAGGGAGAAGCTTTCTTT. The chain combines TRBV5-1 with TRBJ1-1; no firm D call. CDR1 is SGHRS and CDR2 is YFSETQ in the germline V gene. V gave up 0 bases and J gave up 8 bases, with 14 bases separating them. The CDR3 length is 14 residues.

The CDR3 coding sequence is TGCAGCGTTTCCGACACTGAAGCTTTCTTT. As protein: CSVSDTEAFF. The J gene is TRBJ1-1, the V gene TRBV29-1; no clear D gene. The germline gives CDR1 SQVTM, CDR2 ANQGSEA. The germline V and J ends were trimmed by 5 bases and 3 bases, with 4 bases remaining between them. The CDR3 runs to 10 residues.

The chain joins TRBV14 to TRBJ2-1; D call uncertain. Germline loops: CDR1 SGHDN, CDR2 FVKESK. The CDR3 is 15 amino acids. V dropped 4 bases and J dropped 0 bases, with 10 bases sitting between them. In DNA form, the CDR3 reads TGTGCCAGCAGCCCCTTTCGGAGCTCCTACAATGAGCAGTTCTTC. Its translation: CASSPFRSSYNEQFF.

The chain links TRBV28 to TRBJ1-5; 12 bases map to TRBD1. Germline V CDR1 and CDR2: MDHEN, SYDVKM. This CDR3 spans 16 amino acids. V trimming: 5 bases; J trimming: 8 bases; junction bases outside the gene matches: 10. CDR3 amino acids: CASSAGTGGPREPQHF. In DNA form, the CDR3 reads TGTGCCAGCAGTGCCGGGACAGGGGGCCCACGGGAGCCCCAGCATTTT.

V and J are TRBV7-2 and TRBJ1-2, with D possibly TRBD1 on 6 matching bases. V dropped 3 bases and J dropped 8 bases, with 16 bases sitting between them. There are 14 residues in the CDR3. Germline assignment: CDR1 SGHTA and CDR2 FQGNSA. This CDR3 reads CASSFVQGSDGYTF. As DNA, the CDR3 is TGTGCCAGCAGCTTCGTACAGGGCTCGGACGGCTACACCTTC.

The chain employs TRBV2 and TRBJ1-2; 7 positions agree with TRBD1. Trimming took 6 bases from V and 3 from J; bases not matched to a gene: 4. Germline V gene data show CDR1 as SNHLY and CDR2 as FYNNEI. CDR3 length: 13 residues. The CDR3 loop is CASRPGQYYGYTF. The CDR3 coding sequence is TGTGCCAGCAGGCCGGGACAGTACTATGGCTACACCTTC.

V and J are TRBV27 and TRBJ2-2; D uncertain. Germline CDR1 is MNHEY and CDR2 is SMNVEV (reference sequence). Trimming left V 4 bases short and J 2 bases short, with 5 bases between. The CDR3 is made up of 13 amino acids. The CDR3 DNA reads as TGTGCCAGCAGTTCTGTTAACACCGGGGAGCTGTTTTTT. Translation gives CASSSVNTGELFF.

The chain combines TRBV18 with TRBJ2-5; 13 nucleotides match TRBD2. Germline V CDR1 and CDR2: KGHSH, LQKENI. V lost 6 bases, J lost 2 bases, and 6 bases stayed unmatched. The CDR3 covers 16 residues. The CDR3 DNA reads TGTGCCAGCTCCCCCGGACTAGCGGGGGCTCAAGAGACCCAGTACTTC. Protein sequence: CASSPGLAGAQETQYF.

The chain uses TRBV9 and TRBJ2-7; 9 bases are a match to TRBD1. From germline, CDR1 is SGDLS and CDR2 YYNGEE. This CDR3 has 14 amino acids. V trimming: 4 bases; J trimming: 7 bases; junction bases outside the gene matches: 9. The DNA of the CDR3 is TGTGCCAGCAGCTCACGGACAGGGGTAGGGGAGCAGTACTTC. This encodes CASSSRTGVGEQYF.

The J gene is TRBJ2-7, the V gene TRBV29-1, with a possible D match to TRBD2 (5 bases). With 7 bases removed from V and 5 bases from J, the gap between germline ends came to 18 bases. There are 13 residues in the CDR3. CDR1 and CDR2 from the germline V gene are SQVTM and ANQGSEA. The CDR3 DNA follows: TGCAGCGCCCAGGCGGGCAGAGCGAACGAGCAGTACTTC. Translating gives CSAQAGRANEQYF.

CDR3 sequence: CASSRQGHGNTIYF. The CDR3 bases are TGTGCCAGCAGCAGACAGGGACACGGAAACACCATATATTTT. The chain employs TRBV28 and TRBJ1-3; 7 bases align to TRBD1. Trimming at V came to 6 bases and at J to 4 bases, leaving 6 bases not matched to a gene. This CDR3 spans 14 amino acids. In germline, CDR1 is MDHEN, CDR2 SYDVKM. The full variable domain, rest sourced from reference TRBV28 and TRBJ1-3, is DVKVTQSSRYLVKRTGEKVFLECVQDMDHENMFWYRQDPGLGLRLIYFSYDVKMKEKGDIPEGYSVSREKKERFSLILESASTNQTSMYLCASSRQGHGNTIYFGEGSWLTVV.

The rearrangement joins TRBV28 to TRBJ2-7, with 8 bases matching TRBD2. Germline V CDR1 and CDR2: MDHEN, SYDVKM. With 7 bases clipped from V and 5 bases from J, the junction kept 10 bases outside the gene matches. The CDR3 sequence is 14 residues long. This CDR3 is CASTDPGTSDEQYF. Here the CDR3 DNA reads TGTGCCAGCACCGACCCGGGGACTAGTGACGAGCAGTACTTC.